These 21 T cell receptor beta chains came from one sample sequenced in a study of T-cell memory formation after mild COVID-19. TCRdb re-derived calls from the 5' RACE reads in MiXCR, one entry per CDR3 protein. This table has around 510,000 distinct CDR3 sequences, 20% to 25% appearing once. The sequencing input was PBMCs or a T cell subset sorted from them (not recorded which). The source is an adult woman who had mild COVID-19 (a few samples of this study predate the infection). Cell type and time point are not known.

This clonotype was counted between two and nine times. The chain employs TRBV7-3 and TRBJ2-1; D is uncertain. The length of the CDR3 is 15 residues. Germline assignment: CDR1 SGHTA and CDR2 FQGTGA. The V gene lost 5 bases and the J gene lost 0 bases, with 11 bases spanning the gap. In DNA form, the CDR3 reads TGTGCCAGCAGCCACGGGTTCAGCTCCTACAATGAGCAGTTCTTC. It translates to CASSHGFSSYNEQFF.

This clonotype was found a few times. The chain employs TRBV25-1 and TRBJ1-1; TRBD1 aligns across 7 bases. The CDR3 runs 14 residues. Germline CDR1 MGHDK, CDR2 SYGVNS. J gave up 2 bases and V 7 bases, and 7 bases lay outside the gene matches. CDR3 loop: CASTPGDRNTEAFF. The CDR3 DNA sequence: TGTGCCAGCACCCCCGGGGACAGAAACACTGAAGCTTTCTTT.

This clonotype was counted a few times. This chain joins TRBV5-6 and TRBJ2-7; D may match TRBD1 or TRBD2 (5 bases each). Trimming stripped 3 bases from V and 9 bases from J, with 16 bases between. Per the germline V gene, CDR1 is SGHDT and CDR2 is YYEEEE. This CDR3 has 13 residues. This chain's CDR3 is CASSSGTQLGQYF. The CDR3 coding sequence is TGTGCCAGCAGCTCCGGGACCCAGCTCGGGCAGTACTTC.

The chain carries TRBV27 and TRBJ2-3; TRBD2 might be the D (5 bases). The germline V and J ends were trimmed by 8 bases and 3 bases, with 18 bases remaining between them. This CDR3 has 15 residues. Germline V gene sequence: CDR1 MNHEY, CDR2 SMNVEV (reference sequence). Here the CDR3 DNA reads TGTGCCAGCGCTTCGCCTCTGAGGGAAACAGATACGCAGTATTTT. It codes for CASASPLRETDTQYF.

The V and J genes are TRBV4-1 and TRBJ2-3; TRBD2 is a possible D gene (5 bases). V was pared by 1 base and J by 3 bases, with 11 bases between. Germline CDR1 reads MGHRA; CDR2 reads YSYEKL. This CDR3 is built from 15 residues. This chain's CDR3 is CASSQVGVRTDTQYF. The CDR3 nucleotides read TGCGCCAGCAGCCAAGTGGGAGTCAGAACAGATACGCAGTATTTT.

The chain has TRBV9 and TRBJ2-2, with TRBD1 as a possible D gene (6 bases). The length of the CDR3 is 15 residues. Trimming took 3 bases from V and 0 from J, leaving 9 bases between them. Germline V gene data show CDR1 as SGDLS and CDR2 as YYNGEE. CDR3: CASSGGTTNTGELFF. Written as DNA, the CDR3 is TGTGCCAGCAGCGGGGGGACAACGAACACCGGGGAGCTGTTTTTT.

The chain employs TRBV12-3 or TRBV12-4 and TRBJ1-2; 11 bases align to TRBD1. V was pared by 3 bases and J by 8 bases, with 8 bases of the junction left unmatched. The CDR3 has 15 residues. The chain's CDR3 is CASSLGTGGPLGYTF. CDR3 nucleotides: TGTGCCAGCAGTTTGGGGACAGGGGGACCTCTGGGCTACACCTTC.

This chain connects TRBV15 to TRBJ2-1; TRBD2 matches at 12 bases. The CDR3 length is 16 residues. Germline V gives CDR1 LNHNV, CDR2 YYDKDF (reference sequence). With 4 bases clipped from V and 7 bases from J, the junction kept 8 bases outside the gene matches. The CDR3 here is CATSNHLAGGGNEQFF. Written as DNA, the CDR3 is TGTGCCACCAGCAACCACCTAGCGGGAGGGGGGAATGAGCAGTTCTTC.

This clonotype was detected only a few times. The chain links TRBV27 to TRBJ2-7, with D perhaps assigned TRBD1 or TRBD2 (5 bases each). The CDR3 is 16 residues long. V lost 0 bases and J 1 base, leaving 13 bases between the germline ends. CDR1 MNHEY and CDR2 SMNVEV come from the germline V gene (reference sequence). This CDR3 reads CASSLSVGTLSYEQYF. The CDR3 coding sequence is TGTGCCAGCAGTTTATCGGTGGGGACCCTGTCCTACGAGCAGTACTTC.

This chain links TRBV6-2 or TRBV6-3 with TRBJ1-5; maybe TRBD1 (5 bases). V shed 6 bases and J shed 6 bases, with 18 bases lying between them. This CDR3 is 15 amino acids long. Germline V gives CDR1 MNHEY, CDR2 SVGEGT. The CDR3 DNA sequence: TGTGCCAGCAGCTACGGGGAACCCGGGGGTCAGCCCCAGCATTTT. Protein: CASSYGEPGGQPQHF.

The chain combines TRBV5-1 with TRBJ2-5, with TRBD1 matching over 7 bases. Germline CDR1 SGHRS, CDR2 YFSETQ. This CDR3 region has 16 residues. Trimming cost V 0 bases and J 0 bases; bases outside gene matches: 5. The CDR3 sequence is CASSLAGTAYQETQYF. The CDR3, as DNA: TGCGCCAGCAGCTTGGCCGGGACAGCGTACCAAGAGACCCAGTACTTC.

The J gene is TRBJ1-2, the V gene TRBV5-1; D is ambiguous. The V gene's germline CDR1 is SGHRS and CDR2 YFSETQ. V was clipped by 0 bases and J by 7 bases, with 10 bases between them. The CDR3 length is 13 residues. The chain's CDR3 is CASSLGTDFGYTF. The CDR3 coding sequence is TGCGCCAGCAGCTTGGGTACAGACTTTGGCTACACCTTC.

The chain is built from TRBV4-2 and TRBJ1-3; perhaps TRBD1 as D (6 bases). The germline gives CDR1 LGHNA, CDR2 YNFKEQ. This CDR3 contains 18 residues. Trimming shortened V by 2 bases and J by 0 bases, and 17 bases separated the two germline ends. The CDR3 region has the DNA TGTGCCAGCAGCCAATGGGGAACAGGGACTAGCTCTGGAAACACCATATATTTT. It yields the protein CASSQWGTGTSSGNTIYF.

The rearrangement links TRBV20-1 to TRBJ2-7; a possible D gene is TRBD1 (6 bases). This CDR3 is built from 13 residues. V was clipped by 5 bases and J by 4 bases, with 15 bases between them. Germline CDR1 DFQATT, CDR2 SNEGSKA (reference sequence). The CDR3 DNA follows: TGCAGTGCTCAGGGGCCCTGGGGATACGAGCAGTACTTC. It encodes CSAQGPWGYEQYF.

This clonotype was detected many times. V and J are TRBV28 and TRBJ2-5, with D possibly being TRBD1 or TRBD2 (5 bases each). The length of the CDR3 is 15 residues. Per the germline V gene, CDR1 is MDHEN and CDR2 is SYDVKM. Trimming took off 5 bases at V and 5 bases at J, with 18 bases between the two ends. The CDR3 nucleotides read TGTGCCAGCAGTCCCTCCAGGGTCGGCGGGGAGACCCAGTACTTC. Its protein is CASSPSRVGGETQYF.

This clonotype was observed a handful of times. CDR3 nucleotides: TGTGCCAGCAGTTACTCTCAGGGGGGAGAAAAACTGTTTTTT. It codes for CASSYSQGGEKLFF. The chain links TRBV6-5 to TRBJ1-4; the match to TRBD1 covers 7 bases. The V gene end was trimmed by 0 bases and the J gene end by 8 bases; junction bases not matched to a gene: 3. The germline V gene encodes CDR1 MNHEY and CDR2 SVGAGI. The CDR3 runs to 14 residues.

The CDR3 sequence is CASRRQSEQFF. Written as DNA, the CDR3 is TGTGCCAGTAGAAGGCAGTCTGAGCAGTTCTTC. The J gene is TRBJ2-1, the V gene TRBV19; D unclear. The CDR3 consists of 11 residues. Germline V lookup: CDR1 LNHDA, CDR2 SQIVND (reference sequence). Trimming removed 6 bases at V and 9 bases at J, with 9 bases between.

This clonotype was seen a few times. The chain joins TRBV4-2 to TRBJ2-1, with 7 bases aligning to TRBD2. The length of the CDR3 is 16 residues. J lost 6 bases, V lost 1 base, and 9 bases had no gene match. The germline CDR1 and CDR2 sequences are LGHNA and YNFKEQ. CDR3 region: CASSQVASGAPNEQFF. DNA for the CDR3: TGTGCCAGCAGCCAAGTAGCCAGCGGGGCGCCCAATGAGCAGTTCTTC.

The CDR3 DNA reads TGTGCCAGCAGTCCGTGGACAGGGGAGTCCGGGGAGCTGTTTTTT. Translating it yields CASSPWTGESGELFF. J is TRBJ2-2 and V is TRBV12-3 or TRBV12-4; TRBD1 matches 9 bases. J was trimmed by 6 bases and V by 5 bases; bases with no gene match: 7. The CDR3 extends over 15 amino acids.

The CDR3 here is CASSETGEVQPQHF. The CDR3 DNA sequence: TGTGCCAGCAGTGAAACCGGCGAGGTTCAGCCCCAGCATTTT. The J gene is TRBJ1-5, the V gene TRBV6-1; D unresolved. The CDR3 consists of 14 residues. Germline assignment: CDR1 MNHNS and CDR2 SASEGT. The ends were cut back, 2 bases at V and 6 bases at J, with 11 bases in the middle.

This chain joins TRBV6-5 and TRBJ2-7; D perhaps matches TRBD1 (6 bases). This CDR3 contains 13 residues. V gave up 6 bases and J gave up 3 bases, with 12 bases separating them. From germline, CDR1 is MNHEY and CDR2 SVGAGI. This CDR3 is CASRQGQSYEQYV. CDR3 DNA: TGTGCCAGCAGACAAGGACAGAGCTACGAGCAGTACGTC.